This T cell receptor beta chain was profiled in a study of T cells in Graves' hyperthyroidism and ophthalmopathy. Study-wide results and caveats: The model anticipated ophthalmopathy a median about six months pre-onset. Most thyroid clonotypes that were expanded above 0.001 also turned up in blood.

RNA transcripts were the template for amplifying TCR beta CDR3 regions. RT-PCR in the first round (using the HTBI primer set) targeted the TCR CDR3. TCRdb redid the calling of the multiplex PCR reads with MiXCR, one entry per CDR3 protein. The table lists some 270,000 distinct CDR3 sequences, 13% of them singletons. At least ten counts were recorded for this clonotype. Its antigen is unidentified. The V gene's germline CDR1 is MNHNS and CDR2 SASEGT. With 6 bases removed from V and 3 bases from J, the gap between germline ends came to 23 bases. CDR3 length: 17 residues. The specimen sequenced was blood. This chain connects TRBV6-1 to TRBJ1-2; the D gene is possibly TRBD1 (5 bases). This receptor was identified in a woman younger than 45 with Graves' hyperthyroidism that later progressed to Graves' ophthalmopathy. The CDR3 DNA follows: TGTGCCAGCAGAACCATCGCCCCGGGACGGATTTACTATGGCTACACCTTC. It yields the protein CASRTIAPGRIYYGYTF.